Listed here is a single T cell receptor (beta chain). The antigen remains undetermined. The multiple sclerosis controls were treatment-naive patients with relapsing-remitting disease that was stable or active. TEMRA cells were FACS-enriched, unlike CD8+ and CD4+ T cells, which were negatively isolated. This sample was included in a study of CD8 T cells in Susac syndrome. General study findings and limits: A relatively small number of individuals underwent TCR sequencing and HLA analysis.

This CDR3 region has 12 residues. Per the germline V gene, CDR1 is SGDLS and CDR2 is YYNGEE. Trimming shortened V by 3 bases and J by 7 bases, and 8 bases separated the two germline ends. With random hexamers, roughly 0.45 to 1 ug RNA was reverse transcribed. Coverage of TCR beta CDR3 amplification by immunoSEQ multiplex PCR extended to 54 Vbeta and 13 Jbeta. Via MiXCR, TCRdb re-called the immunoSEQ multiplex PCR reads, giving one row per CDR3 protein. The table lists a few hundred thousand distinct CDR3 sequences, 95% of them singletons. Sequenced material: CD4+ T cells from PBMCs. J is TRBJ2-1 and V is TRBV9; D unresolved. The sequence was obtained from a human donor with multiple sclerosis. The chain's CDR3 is CASSAGVNEQFF. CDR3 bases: TGTGCCAGCAGCGCTGGAGTAAATGAGCAGTTCTTC.